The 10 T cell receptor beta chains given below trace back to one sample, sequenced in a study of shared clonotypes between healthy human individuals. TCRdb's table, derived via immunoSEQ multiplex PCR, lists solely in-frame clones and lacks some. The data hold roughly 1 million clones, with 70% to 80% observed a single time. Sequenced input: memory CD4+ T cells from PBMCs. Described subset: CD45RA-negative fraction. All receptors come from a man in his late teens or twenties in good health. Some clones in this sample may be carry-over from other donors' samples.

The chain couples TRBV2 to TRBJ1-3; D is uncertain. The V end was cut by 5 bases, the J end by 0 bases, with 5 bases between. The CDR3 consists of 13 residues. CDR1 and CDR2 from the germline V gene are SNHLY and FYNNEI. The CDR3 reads CASSRISGNTIYF. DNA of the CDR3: TGTGCCAGCAGTCGGATCTCTGGAAACACCATATATTTT.

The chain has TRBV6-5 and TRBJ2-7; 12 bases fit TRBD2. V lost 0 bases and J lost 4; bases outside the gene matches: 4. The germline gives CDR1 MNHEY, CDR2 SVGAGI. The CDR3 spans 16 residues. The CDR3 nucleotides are TGTGCCAGCAGTTACTCGACTAGCGGGAGTATGTACGAGCAGTACTTC. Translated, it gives CASSYSTSGSMYEQYF.

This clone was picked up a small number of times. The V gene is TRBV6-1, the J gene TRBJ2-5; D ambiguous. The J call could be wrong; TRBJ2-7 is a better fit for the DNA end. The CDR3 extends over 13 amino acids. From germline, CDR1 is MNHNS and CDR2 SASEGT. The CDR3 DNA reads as TGTGCCAGCGTCGCAGTACTGACCTACGAGCAGTACTTC. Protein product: CASVAVLTYEQYF.

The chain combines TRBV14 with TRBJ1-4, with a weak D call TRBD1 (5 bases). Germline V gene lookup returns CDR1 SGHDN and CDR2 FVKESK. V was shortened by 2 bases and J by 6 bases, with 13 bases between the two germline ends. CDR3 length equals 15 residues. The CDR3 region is CASSQRAGRDEKLFF. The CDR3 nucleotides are TGTGCCAGCAGCCAACGGGCAGGGCGGGATGAAAAACTGTTTTTT. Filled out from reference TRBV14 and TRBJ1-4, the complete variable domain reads EAGVTQFPSHSVIEKGQTVTLRCDPISGHDNLYWYRRVMGKEIKFLLHFVKESKQDESGMPNNRFLAERTGGTYSTLKVQPAELEDSGVYFCASSQRAGRDEKLFFGSGTQLSVL.

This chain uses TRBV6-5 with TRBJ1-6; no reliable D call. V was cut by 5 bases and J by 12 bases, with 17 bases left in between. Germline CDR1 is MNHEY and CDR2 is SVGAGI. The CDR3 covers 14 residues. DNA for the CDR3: TGTGCCAGCAGTCTCATTACCGGGAATGGACCCCTCCACTTT. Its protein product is CASSLITGNGPLHF.

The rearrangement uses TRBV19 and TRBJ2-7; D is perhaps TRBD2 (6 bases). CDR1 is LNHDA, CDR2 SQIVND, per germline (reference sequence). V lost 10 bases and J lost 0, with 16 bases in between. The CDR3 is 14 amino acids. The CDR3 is CATGRDGSSYEQYF. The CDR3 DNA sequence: TGTGCCACCGGCCGGGACGGGAGCTCCTACGAGCAGTACTTC.

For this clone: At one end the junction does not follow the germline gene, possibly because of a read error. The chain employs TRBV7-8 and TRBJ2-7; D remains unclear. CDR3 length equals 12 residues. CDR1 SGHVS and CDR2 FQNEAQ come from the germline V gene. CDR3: CASSLDRKVSSF. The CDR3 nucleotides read TGTGCCAGCAGCTTAGATCGGAAGGTCTCGTCCTTC.

CDR3 sequence reads: CASRGPSGGAGEAFF. The CDR3 region has the DNA TGTGCCAGCAGAGGCCCGTCAGGGGGCGCCGGTGAAGCTTTCTTT. The V call is TRBV28, the J call TRBJ1-1, with 8 bases lining up with TRBD1. Germline V lookup: CDR1 MDHEN, CDR2 SYDVKM. This CDR3 has 15 residues. The V gene end was trimmed by 6 bases and the J gene end by 7 bases; junction bases not matched to a gene: 13.

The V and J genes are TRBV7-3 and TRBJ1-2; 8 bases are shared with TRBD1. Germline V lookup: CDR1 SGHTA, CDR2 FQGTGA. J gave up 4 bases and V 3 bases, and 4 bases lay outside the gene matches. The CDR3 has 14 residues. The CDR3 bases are TGTGCCAGCAGCTTCACAGGGGGTCTCTATGGCTACACCTTC. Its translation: CASSFTGGLYGYTF.

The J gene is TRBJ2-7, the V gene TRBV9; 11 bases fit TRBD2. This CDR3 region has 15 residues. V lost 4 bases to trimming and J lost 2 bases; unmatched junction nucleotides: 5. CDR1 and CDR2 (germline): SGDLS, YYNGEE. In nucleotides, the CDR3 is TGTGCCAGCAGCCGAACTAGCGGGAGTGCCTACGAGCAGTACTTC. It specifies CASSRTSGSAYEQYF.